Below, one TCR beta chain is given with its context. Per the authors' pipeline: The authors estimated nucleated cell counts from reference gene primer amplification. Sequencing was performed with immunoSEQ multiplex PCR; in TCRdb, only in-frame clones are kept and a portion is missing. That table furnishes V, J and clone size, whereas the DNA furnished D and trimming. The sample has roughly 140,000 clones; 80% to 90% are singletons. These data are taken from a study of blood T cell repertoires in COVID-19. Study context: The study drew acute and convalescent COVID-19 samples from the United States, Italy and Spain. T cells, B-cell-depleted T cells, or PBMCs provided the cDNA or gDNA that served as material.

Per germline, CDR1 SGHTA and CDR2 FQGNSA. The trim removed 5 bases at V and 5 bases at J, leaving 10 bases unmatched. This CDR3 has 16 amino acids. The sequence was collected from a woman aged 55-69 years with active COVID-19. The V gene is TRBV7-2, the J gene TRBJ2-3; TRBD2 matches at 10 bases. Sequences were obtained from peripheral blood. The CDR3 DNA reads as TGTGCCAGCAGCGACTTTCTAGCGGGAGTGGTAGATACGCAGTATTTT. This translates into CASSDFLAGVVDTQYF.